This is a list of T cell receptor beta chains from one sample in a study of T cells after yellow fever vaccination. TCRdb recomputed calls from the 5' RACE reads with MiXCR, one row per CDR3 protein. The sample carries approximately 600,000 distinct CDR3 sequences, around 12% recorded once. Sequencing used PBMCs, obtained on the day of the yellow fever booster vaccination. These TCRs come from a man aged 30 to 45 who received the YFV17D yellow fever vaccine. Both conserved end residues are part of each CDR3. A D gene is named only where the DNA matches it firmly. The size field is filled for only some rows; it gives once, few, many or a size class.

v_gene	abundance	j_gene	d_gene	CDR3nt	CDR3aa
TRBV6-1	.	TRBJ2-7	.	TGTGCCAGCAGCTCCGGGGTCCCGACCGTCTACGAGCAGTACTTC	CASSSGVPTVYEQYF
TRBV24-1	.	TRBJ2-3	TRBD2	TGTGCCACCAGTGGGGGCCTAGCGGGGGACACAGATACGCAGTATTTT	CATSGGLAGDTDTQYF
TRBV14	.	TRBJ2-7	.	TGTGCCAGCAGCCGAATCGGGTTTACCTACGAGCAGTACTTC	CASSRIGFTYEQYF
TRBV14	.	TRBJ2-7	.	TGTGCCAGCAGCCAAGATCTAGGCAGGGGGGAGTACTTC	CASSQDLGRGEYF
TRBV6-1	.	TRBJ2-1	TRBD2	TGTGCCAGCAGGGGACTAGCGGGACCCAATGAGCAGTTCTTC	CASRGLAGPNEQFF
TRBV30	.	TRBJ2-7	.	TGTGCCTGGAGCCAACGAGGGTACTACGAGCAGTACTTC	CAWSQRGYYEQYF
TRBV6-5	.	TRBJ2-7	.	TGTGCCAGCAGTTACTCGATAAGTGGTGCTAGCGTCTACGAGCAGTACTTC	CASSYSISGASVYEQYF
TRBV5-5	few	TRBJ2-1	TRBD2	TGTGCCAGGAGCCCGGGACTAGTCTCCTACAATGAGCAGTTCTTC	CARSPGLVSYNEQFF
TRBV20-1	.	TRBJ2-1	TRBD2	TGCAGTGCTCCCCGGACTAGCGGGAGTACCTACAATGAGCAGTTCTTC	CSAPRTSGSTYNEQFF
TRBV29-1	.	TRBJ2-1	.	TGCAGCGGGGTTTGGGGACTCTACAATGAGCAGTTCTTC	CSGVWGLYNEQFF
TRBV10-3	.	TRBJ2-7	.	TGTGCGACATCAGACGGGGGCGAGCAGTACTTC	CATSDGGEQYF
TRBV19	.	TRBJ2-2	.	TGTGCCAGTAGTATTGCCCGGACCGACAGCGGGGAGCTGTTTTTT	CASSIARTDSGELFF
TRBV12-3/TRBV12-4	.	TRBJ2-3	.	TGTGCCAGCAGTTTAGGTGGGCAGTGCACAGATACGCAGTATTTT	CASSLGGQCTDTQYF
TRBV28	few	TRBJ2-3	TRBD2	TGTGCCAGCAGTTCGGCCGCTAGCGGGATTTCGGATACGCAGTATTTT	CASSSAASGISDTQYF
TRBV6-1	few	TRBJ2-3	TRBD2	TGTGCCAGCAGAATCTCCCTTGCGGGAGCTGCAGATACGCAGTATTTT	CASRISLAGAADTQYF
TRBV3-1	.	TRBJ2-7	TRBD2	TGTGCCAGCAGCGAGACTAGCGGCCCTTACGAGCAGTACTTC	CASSETSGPYEQYF
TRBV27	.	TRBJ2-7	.	TGTGCCAGTGCCGGGACTCCAAAAATCTACGAGCAGTACTTC	CASAGTPKIYEQYF
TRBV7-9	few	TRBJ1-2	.	TGTGCCAGCAGCCTCGGAGGCGACACCTTC	CASSLGGDTF
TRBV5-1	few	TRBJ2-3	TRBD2	TGCGCCAGCAGCTTAGGACTAGCGGGCGTAATGGGCACAGATACGCAGTATTTT	CASSLGLAGVMGTDTQYF
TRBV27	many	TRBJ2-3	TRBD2	TGTGCCAGCAGTCCAGGGACTAGCGGGAGTGTTCCAGATACGCAGTATTTT	CASSPGTSGSVPDTQYF
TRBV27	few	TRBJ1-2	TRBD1	TGTGCCAGCAGTTTATCCAGGGGGCCAGCTTCCAACTATGGCTACACCTTC	CASSLSRGPASNYGYTF
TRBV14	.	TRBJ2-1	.	TGTGCCAGCAGCCAACCCGACAATGAGCAGTTCTTC	CASSQPDNEQFF
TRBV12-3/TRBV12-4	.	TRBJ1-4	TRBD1	TGTGCCAGCAGTTTAGGACAGGGGGTTTTCGGAAAACTGTTTTTT	CASSLGQGVFGKLFF
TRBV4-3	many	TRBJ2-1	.	TGCGCCAGCAGCCAATACTTCGACAGGAATGAGCAGTTCTTC	CASSQYFDRNEQFF
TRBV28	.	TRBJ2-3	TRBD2	TGTGCCAGCAGTCCCCGCGGAGCGGGAGGGATAGGTACGCAGTATTTT	CASSPRGAGGIGTQYF
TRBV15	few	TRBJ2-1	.	TGTGCCACCAGCGGGGGTAGCGCCTACAATGAGCAGTTCTTC	CATSGGSAYNEQFF
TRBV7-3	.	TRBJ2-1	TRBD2	TGTGCCAGCAGCTTAAATCCTAGCGGGACGGGTGAGCAGTTCTTC	CASSLNPSGTGEQFF
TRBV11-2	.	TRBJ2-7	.	TGTGCCAGCAGCTTAAGCCTAGGACAGACCAACGAGCAGTACTTC	CASSLSLGQTNEQYF
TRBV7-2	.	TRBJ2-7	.	TGTGCCAGCAGAGACGCAGCGGCCTACGAGCAGTACTTC	CASRDAAAYEQYF
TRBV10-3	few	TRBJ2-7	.	TGTGCCATCAGTGAGTCAATAGACAGTACCTACGAGCAGTACTTC	CAISESIDSTYEQYF
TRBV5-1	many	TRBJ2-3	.	TGCGCCAGCAGCCCACAGGAAAACACAGATACGCAGTATTTT	CASSPQENTDTQYF
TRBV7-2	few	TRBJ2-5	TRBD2	TGTGCCAGCAGCTACCTAACGAGCGGGGTGGAGACCCAGTACTTC	CASSYLTSGVETQYF
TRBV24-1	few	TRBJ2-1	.	TGTGCCACCAGTGACGGTCCCGGGACCCGAGGCAATGAGCAGTTCTTC	CATSDGPGTRGNEQFF
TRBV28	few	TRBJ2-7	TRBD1	TGTGCCAGCCGGGACAGGTCGGCTACAGGGGGCGGGCAGTACTTC	CASRDRSATGGGQYF
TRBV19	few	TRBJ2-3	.	TGTGCCAGTAGGTGGATGCAGGGAAGCACAGATACGCAGTATTTT	CASRWMQGSTDTQYF
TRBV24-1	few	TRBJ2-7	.	TGTGCCACCAGTGATTGGGGGTCGCCTCCCTACGAGCAGTACTTC	CATSDWGSPPYEQYF
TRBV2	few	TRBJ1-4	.	TGTGCCAGCAGTGAAGGTCCGCCTAATGAAAAACTGTTTTTT	CASSEGPPNEKLFF
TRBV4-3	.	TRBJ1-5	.	TGCGCCAGCAGCCAAGACGGGCGGCATCAGCCCCAGCATTTT	CASSQDGRHQPQHF
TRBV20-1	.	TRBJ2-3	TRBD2	TGCAGTGCTAGACCACCCGGGACTAGGGGAAATACGCAGTATTTT	CSARPPGTRGNTQYF